A selection of T cell receptor beta chains follows, all from one sample in a study of TIL therapy for anti-PD-1-resistant metastatic lung cancer. Assay used: immunoSEQ multiplex PCR; TCRdb lists only in-frame clones, some missing. The sample shows under 70,000 clones, roughly 84% of them seen only once. The sample in question was blood, obtained at baseline. Source of these receptors: a person aged 25 to 85 with non-small cell lung cancer. CDR3s leave out the opening cysteine and the closing phenylalanine or tryptophan.

J	V	CDR3
TRBJ2-3	TRBV7-2	ASSKEADTQY
TRBJ2-6	TRBV24-1	ATSDAPGTGEPSGANVLT
TRBJ1-3	TRBV2	ASSKGTGAGNTIY
TRBJ1-1	TRBV9	ASSGLTGNTEAF
TRBJ1-6	TRBV6-5	ASTYSSSYNSPLH
TRBJ1-5	TRBV19	ASSMRDSPSRQGNQPQH
TRBJ2-2	TRBV5-1	ASYRDRFTGELF
TRBJ2-2	TRBV19	ASSDQGVITGELF
TRBJ1-4	TRBV19	ASSIQYRAEKLF
TRBJ2-7	TRBV4-1	ASSQAPVSEQY
TRBJ1-5	TRBV5-1	ASSLFVSAPTGDQPQH
TRBJ1-2	TRBV4-1	ASSQVGVYGYT
TRBJ1-5	TRBV5-8	ASSRENKGNSNQPQH
TRBJ2-2	TRBV6-1	ASSEVAGANTGELF
TRBJ1-2	TRBV4-1	ASSQESPGQGGYGYT
TRBJ2-3	TRBV6-4	ASSDGGADTQY
TRBJ2-7	TRBV10-3	AISVQGSYEQY
TRBJ1-5	TRBV9	ASSARAFNQPQH
TRBJ1-1	TRBV29-1	SVEGRRDTEPEAF
TRBJ1-2	TRBV3-1/TRBV3-2	ASRGPGTANYGYT
TRBJ2-3	TRBV19	ASSVQGASTDTQY
TRBJ1-6	TRBV5-1	ASSLVTGYNSPLH
TRBJ1-1	TRBV4-1	ASSQDPRQGRRTEAF
TRBJ1-5	TRBV19	ASSMGGFNQPQH
TRBJ2-7	TRBV28	ASSPRTGTSGRPTYEQY